The next 4 T cell receptor beta chains were all read from a single sample in a study of regulatory T cells in long-lasting Graves disease. As for time point: persistent/refractory GD, antithyroid drugs over 5 years with positive TRAb. The TCR library used RNA extracted from PBMCs. Libraries of TCR beta came from iRepertoire HTBI primers plus Arm-PCR of CDR3 regions. TCRdb passed the multiplex PCR reads through MiXCR, listing each CDR3 protein once. The table records fewer than 450,000 distinct CDR3 sequences, about a fifth of them present only once. Specimen: peripheral blood mononuclear cells (PBMCs), collected when the disease was refractory, from a patient treated with antithyroid drugs. These receptors came from a female donor with Graves disease.

This sequence joins TRBV20-1 and TRBJ2-7; 8 bases map to TRBD1. The CDR3 runs to 15 residues. The germline V gene has CDR1 DFQATT and CDR2 SNEGSKA (reference sequence). Unmatched junction bases numbered 6, after V lost 1 base and J lost 1 base. The CDR3 spells CSARARTGRSYEQYF. In DNA, the CDR3 is TGCAGTGCTAGAGCTCGGACAGGGCGATCCTACGAGCAGTACTTC.

This clonotype occurred many times. The chain links TRBV6-5 to TRBJ2-7; 8 bases line up with TRBD2. The V and J ends lost 2 bases and 6 bases, in that order; junction bases with no gene match: 12. Germline values: CDR1 MNHEY, CDR2 SVGAGI. The CDR3 has 16 amino acids. In nucleotides, the CDR3 is TGTGCCAGCAGTTACGAAGGAGGACTAGCCTTGCCCGAGCAGTACTTC. This translates into CASSYEGGLALPEQYF.

This clonotype was seen a few times. This chain uses TRBV29-1 with TRBJ2-5; D uncertain. Germline V CDR1 and CDR2: SQVTM, ANQGSEA. The CDR3 sequence is 10 residues long. V gave up 4 bases and J gave up 5 bases, with 5 bases separating them. The chain's CDR3 is CSVVEETQYF. The CDR3 region has the DNA TGCAGCGTTGTTGAGGAGACCCAGTACTTC.

This rearrangement joins TRBV6-2 or TRBV6-3 to TRBJ2-5; D might be TRBD2 (5 bases). V was trimmed by 6 bases and J by 3 bases, leaving 17 bases between them. Looked up from germline, CDR1 is MNHEY and CDR2 is SVGEGT. The CDR3 has 15 residues. The CDR3 nucleotides are TGTGCCAGCAGCGTATTCGGGCAGGAGGAAGAGACCCAGTACTTC. Encoded protein: CASSVFGQEEETQYF.